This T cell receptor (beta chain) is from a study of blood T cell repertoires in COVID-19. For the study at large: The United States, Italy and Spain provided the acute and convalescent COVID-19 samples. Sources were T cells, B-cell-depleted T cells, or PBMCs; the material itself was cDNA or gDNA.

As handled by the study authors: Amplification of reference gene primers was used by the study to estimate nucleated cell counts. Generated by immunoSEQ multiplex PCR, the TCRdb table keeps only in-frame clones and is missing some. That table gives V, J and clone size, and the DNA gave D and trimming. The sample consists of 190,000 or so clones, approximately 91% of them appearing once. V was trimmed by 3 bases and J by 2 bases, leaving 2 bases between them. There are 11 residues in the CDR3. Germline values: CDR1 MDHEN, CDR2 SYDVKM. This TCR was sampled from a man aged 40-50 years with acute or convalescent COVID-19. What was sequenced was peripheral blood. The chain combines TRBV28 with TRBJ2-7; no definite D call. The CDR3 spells CASSFAYEQYF. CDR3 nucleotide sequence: TGTGCCAGCAGTTTCGCCTACGAGCAGTACTTC.